This entry features one TCR beta chain sequence. Sequencing was performed with immunoSEQ multiplex PCR; in TCRdb, only in-frame clones are kept and a portion is missing. The data contain around 450,000 clones, 87% of them singletons. This sample stems from a study of blood T cell repertoires in COVID-19. The receptor comes from a young woman who had recovered from COVID-19. The sequencing sample was made of PBMCs or T cells enriched from blood (not recorded which).

The CDR3 spells CASSPGGWDTEAFF. Here the CDR3 DNA reads TGTGCCAGCTCACCAGGGGGGTGGGACACTGAAGCTTTCTTT. The chain carries TRBV18 and TRBJ1-1; possible D gene TRBD1, 5 bases. The V end lost 2 bases, the J end lost 3 bases, and 10 bases lay between the germline ends. The CDR3 has 14 amino acids. Germline loops: CDR1 KGHSH, CDR2 LQKENI.